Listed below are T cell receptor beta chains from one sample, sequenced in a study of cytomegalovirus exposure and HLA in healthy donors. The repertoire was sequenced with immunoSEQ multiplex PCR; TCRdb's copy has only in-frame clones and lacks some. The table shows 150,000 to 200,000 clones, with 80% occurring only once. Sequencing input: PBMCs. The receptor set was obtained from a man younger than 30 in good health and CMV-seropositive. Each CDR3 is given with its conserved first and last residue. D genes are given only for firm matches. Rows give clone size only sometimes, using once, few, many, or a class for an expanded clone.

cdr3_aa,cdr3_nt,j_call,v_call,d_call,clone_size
CASSLDRTGNTIYF,TGTGCCAGCAGCTTGGACAGAACTGGAAACACCATATATTTT,TRBJ1-3,TRBV5-5,NA,once
CSVVPHPTRSYNEQFF,TGCAGCGTTGTCCCACACCCAACCAGGTCCTACAATGAGCAGTTCTTC,TRBJ2-1,TRBV29-1,NA,NA
CASSILRTSGGWAGELFF,TGTGCCAGCAGCATTCTCCGGACTAGCGGGGGGTGGGCCGGGGAGCTGTTTTTT,TRBJ2-2,TRBV21-1,NA,NA
CASSAGSGNQPQHF,TGTGCCAGCAGCGCAGGAAGTGGCAATCAGCCCCAGCATTTT,TRBJ1-5,TRBV9,NA,NA
CSVGEAGGSYNEQFF,TGCAGCGTTGGGGAAGCGGGGGGCTCCTACAATGAGCAGTTCTTC,TRBJ2-1,TRBV29-1,TRBD2,NA
CAWRGATDTQYF,TGTGCCTGGAGAGGGGCCACCGATACGCAGTATTTT,TRBJ2-3,TRBV30,NA,once
CASSELRVGYEQYF,TGTGCCAGCAGTGAACTCAGGGTGGGCTACGAGCAGTACTTC,TRBJ2-7,TRBV6-1,NA,NA
CASSQDMSSYEQYF,TGCGCCAGCAGCCAAGATATGAGCTCCTACGAGCAGTACTTC,TRBJ2-7,TRBV4-1,NA,once
CASRREETDTQYF,TGTGCCAGCAGGAGGGAGGAGACAGATACGCAGTATTTT,TRBJ2-3,TRBV2,NA,NA
CASSFDRVAAYEQYF,TGCGCCAGCAGTTTCGACAGGGTGGCTGCCTACGAGCAGTACTTC,TRBJ2-7,TRBV5-1,TRBD1,once
CAWSVGLEGEQFF,TGTGCCTGGAGTGTTGGGCTAGAGGGAGAGCAGTTCTTC,TRBJ2-1,TRBV30,NA,NA
CASTGGNYGYTF,TGCGCCAGCACCGGCGGAAACTATGGCTACACCTTC,TRBJ1-2,TRBV5-1,NA,NA
CASSSRGGGSSGSGIKNIQYF,TGTGCCAGCAGCTCGCGGGGCGGGGGTTCGTCCGGTTCAGGAATCAAAAACATTCAGTACTTC,TRBJ2-4,TRBV28,TRBD2,NA
CASRGQANTEAFF,TGCGCCAGCAGGGGACAGGCAAACACTGAAGCTTTCTTT,TRBJ1-1,TRBV5-1,TRBD1,NA
CASRSGYEQFF,TGTGCCAGCAGGAGCGGGTATGAGCAGTTCTTC,TRBJ2-1,TRBV2,NA,NA
CASSHVRQNTEAFF,TGTGCCAGTAGTCATGTCAGGCAAAACACTGAAGCTTTCTTT,TRBJ1-1,TRBV19,NA,NA
CASSLVAGGGYEQFF,TGCGCCAGCAGCTTGGTAGCGGGAGGAGGCTATGAGCAGTTCTTC,TRBJ2-1,TRBV5-1,TRBD2,few
CASSQDDDRGALRQPQHF,TGCGCCAGCAGCCAAGACGACGACAGGGGGGCCCTCAGGCAGCCCCAGCATTTT,TRBJ1-5,TRBV4-3,TRBD1,NA
CASSPGQSNTGELFF,TGTGCCAGCTCTCCGGGACAGTCAAACACCGGGGAGCTGTTTTTT,TRBJ2-2,TRBV25-1,TRBD1,NA
CASSYDQVVDTQYF,TGTGCCAGCAGTTACGACCAGGTAGTAGATACGCAGTATTTT,TRBJ2-3,TRBV6-5,NA,NA
CATHGTERDTPYGYTF,TGTGCCACCCACGGGACAGAGAGGGATACGCCCTATGGCTACACCTTC,TRBJ1-2,TRBV5-4,TRBD1,once
CASSSGGASGKNNEQFF,TGTGCCAGCAGCTCGGGGGGGGCCTCGGGCAAGAACAATGAGCAGTTCTTC,TRBJ2-1,TRBV7-3,TRBD2,NA
CASSPQGLNTEAFF,TGCGCCAGCAGCCCCCAGGGCTTGAACACTGAAGCTTTCTTT,TRBJ1-1,TRBV5-1,NA,NA